One sample yielded the 10 T cell receptor beta chains listed below, sequenced in a study of cytomegalovirus exposure and HLA in healthy donors. The PCR had 60 Vbeta and 13 Jbeta primers. Sequencing was performed with immunoSEQ multiplex PCR; in TCRdb, only in-frame clones are kept and a portion is missing. The repertoire consists of about 200,000 clones, with over 65% occurring once and the leading ten covering roughly 0.1%. The sample comprised PBMCs. These receptors were obtained from a boy younger than 10 in good health and CMV-seronegative.

V and J are TRBV6-5 and TRBJ2-3, with D possibly being TRBD1 (6 bases). Between the trimmed V and J ends, which lost 6 bases and 3 bases, there was a span of 13 bases. The CDR3 totals 14 residues. Germline lookup yields CDR1 MNHEY and CDR2 SVGAGI. The CDR3: CASSPGVWTDTQYF. DNA for the CDR3: TGTGCCAGCAGCCCAGGGGTTTGGACAGATACGCAGTATTTT.

V and J are TRBV5-8 and TRBJ1-5, with D perhaps matching TRBD1 (6 bases). Trimming took off 0 bases at V and 4 bases at J, with 14 bases between the two ends. Germline values: CDR1 SGHTS, CDR2 YDEGEE. This CDR3 is 16 amino acids long. The CDR3 is CASSLEGVGENQPQHF. CDR3 nucleotides: TGTGCCAGCAGCTTGGAGGGGGTGGGGGAGAATCAGCCCCAGCATTTT.

This clone was observed a few times. Here the CDR3 DNA reads TGTGCCAGCTCTATAAACTTATCAACCCCTAGGTATAATTCACCCCTCCACTTT. Residues: CASSINLSTPRYNSPLHF. The chain couples TRBV18 to TRBJ1-6; D is unresolved. The CDR3 sequence is 18 residues long. CDR1 and CDR2 (germline): KGHSH, LQKENI. With 6 bases removed from V and 4 bases from J, the gap between germline ends came to 22 bases.

The chain is built from TRBV11-2 and TRBJ2-5; D is unclear. Trimming pared 2 bases from V and 2 bases from J, leaving 12 bases between. CDR3 length equals 15 residues. Germline V CDR1 and CDR2: SGHAT, FQNNGV. DNA of the CDR3: TGTGCCAGCAGCTTAAGTGTAGGAGAGCAAGAGACCCAGTACTTC. It is translated as CASSLSVGEQETQYF. The whole variable domain, remainder taken from reference TRBV11-2 and TRBJ2-5, is EAGVAQSPRYKIIEKRQSVAFWCNPISGHATLYWYQQILGQGPKLLIQFQNNGVVDDSQLPKDRFSAERLKGVDSTLKIQPAKLEDSAVYLCASSLSVGEQETQYFGPGTRLLVL.

The chain is built from TRBV7-2 and TRBJ2-1, with TRBD1 identical over 7 bases. Germline CDR1 reads SGHTA; CDR2 reads FQGNSA. The CDR3 is 14 residues long. V was pared by 1 base and J by 7 bases, with 4 bases of the junction left unmatched. In nucleotides, the CDR3 is TGTGCCAGCAGCTTAGTAGGGGGCGCAAATGAGCAGTTCTTC. Translating gives CASSLVGGANEQFF.

Remarks on this clone: Its ends do not fully match the called genes, so a read error is possible. This chain uses TRBV5-1 with TRBJ1-4; no clear D gene. CDR1 is SGHRS, CDR2 YFSETQ, per germline. This CDR3 comprises 14 residues. CDR3 DNA: TGCGCCGGCAGCGAGACCGAGGGTAATGAAAAACTGTTTTTT. It specifies CAGSETEGNEKLFF. The variable domain in full, with the rest retrieved from reference TRBV5-1 and TRBJ1-4, is KAGVTQTPRYLIKTRGQQVTLSCSPISGHRSVSWYQQTPGQGLQFLFEYFSETQRNKGNFPGRFSGRQFSNSRSEMNVSTLELGDSALYLCAGSETEGNEKLFFGSGTQLSVL.

This rearrangement joins TRBV4-2 to TRBJ2-3; 9 bases line up with TRBD2. CDR3 length: 17 amino acids. V lost 0 bases to trimming and J lost 4 bases; unmatched junction nucleotides: 8. CDR1 is LGHNA and CDR2 is YNFKEQ in the germline V gene. CDR3 region: CASSQDFLAGRADTQYF. The DNA for the CDR3 is TGTGCCAGCAGCCAAGATTTTCTAGCGGGGAGGGCAGATACGCAGTATTTT.

This clone was found a few times. The genes are TRBV4-1 and TRBJ1-1, with 7 bases lining up with TRBD1. The junction had 4 bases not matched to a gene; V was cut back by 1 base and J by 5 bases. The germline V gene encodes CDR1 MGHRA and CDR2 YSYEKL. The CDR3 covers 14 residues. CDR3 sequence reads: CASSQAPGGTEAFF. The DNA for the CDR3 is TGCGCCAGCAGCCAAGCCCCAGGGGGGACTGAAGCTTTCTTT.

The count of this clone is one. This chain connects TRBV4-1 to TRBJ2-7, with D tentatively TRBD2 (6 bases). The CDR3 has 14 residues. Germline V gene data show CDR1 as MGHRA and CDR2 as YSYEKL. V dropped 0 bases and J dropped 3 bases, with 9 bases sitting between them. This CDR3 reads CASSQDSGYYEQYF. The CDR3 DNA is TGCGCCAGCAGCCAAGATAGCGGCTACTACGAGCAGTACTTC.

This sequence joins TRBV2 and TRBJ2-1; tentatively, D is TRBD2 (6 bases). The germline CDR1 and CDR2 sequences are SNHLY and FYNNEI. The CDR3 loop spans 16 amino acids. V was clipped by 8 bases and J by 0 bases, with 17 bases between them. The CDR3 bases are TGTGCCAGCGGTCTAGCGAAACCCAGCTCCTACAATGAGCAGTTCTTC. Amino acids: CASGLAKPSSYNEQFF.